The 7 T cell receptor beta chains below were found in one sample sequenced in a study of technical replicates of blood from a few donors. Sequencing used immunoSEQ multiplex PCR; TCRdb keeps in-frame clones, though not all of them. The table lists nearly 70,000 clones, roughly nine tenths of them singletons, with about 0.4% in the top ten. Specimen: T cells isolated from PBMCs. The receptors stem from a human donor in good health.

The chain couples TRBV6-5 to TRBJ2-5; TRBD1 might be the D (5 bases). This CDR3 contains 15 residues. The V gene's germline CDR1 is MNHEY and CDR2 SVGAGI. With 4 bases removed from V and 2 bases from J, the gap between germline ends came to 14 bases. In DNA form, the CDR3 reads TGTGCCAGCAGTTCCCCGAGACAGATTCAAGAGACCCAGTACTTC. This codes for CASSSPRQIQETQYF.

This chain joins TRBV6-6 and TRBJ1-2; a possible D gene is TRBD1 (5 bases). Germline V gene data show CDR1 as MNHNY and CDR2 as SVGAGI (reference sequence). This CDR3 has 16 residues. V lost 8 bases and J lost 8, with 27 bases in between. CDR3 region: CASAQSPGRVEGGYTF. CDR3 coding DNA: TGTGCCAGCGCCCAAAGCCCGGGACGGGTGGAGGGAGGCTACACCTTC.

The rearrangement uses TRBV11-3 and TRBJ2-5; TRBD2 matches 7 bases. The V gene end was trimmed by 9 bases and the J gene end by 3 bases; junction bases not matched to a gene: 7. This CDR3 has 13 amino acids. Germline-derived CDR1 and CDR2 are SGHNT and YENEEA. This CDR3 is CASETSLKETQYF. In DNA, the CDR3 is TGTGCCAGTGAGACTAGCCTCAAAGAGACCCAGTACTTC.

The gene calls are TRBV7-3 and TRBJ2-5, with D possibly being TRBD2 (5 bases). The germline V gene has CDR1 SGHTA and CDR2 FQGTGA. The CDR3 length is 15 residues. Trimming took off 5 bases at V and 4 bases at J, with 17 bases between the two ends. The CDR3, as DNA: TGTGCCAGCAGCCCGATATTCGGGGAAGGAGAGACCCAGTACTTC. Its protein is CASSPIFGEGETQYF.

The chain employs TRBV21-1 and TRBJ2-6; TRBD2 is the table's D call, not checked against the DNA. TRBV21-1 is reported as a pseudogene. The CDR3 is 18 residues long. The CDR3 DNA is TGTGCCAGCAGCAACGAGCGTAGCGGGAGTAGGGAGGCCAACGTCCTGACTTTC. Translation: CASSNERSGSREANVLTF.

The rearrangement links TRBV7-9 to TRBJ2-5; D gene unclear. The V gene lost 1 base and the J gene lost 9 bases, with 12 bases spanning the gap. This CDR3 is built from 13 residues. Germline V lookup: CDR1 SEHNR, CDR2 FQNEAQ (reference sequence). Here the CDR3 DNA reads TGTGCCAGCAGCTTAGGGCAGTTTGGGCCCCAGTACTTC. Residues: CASSLGQFGPQYF.

The rearrangement links TRBV25-1 to TRBJ1-2, with D tentatively TRBD1 (6 bases). Germline V gene sequence: CDR1 MGHDK, CDR2 SYGVNS. Deletions cut 2 bases from V and 5 bases from J, with 12 bases between. This CDR3 has 14 residues. The CDR3 bases are TGTGCCAGCAGTGAAGCGGGGGGCTGGTATGGCTACACCTTC. Protein sequence: CASSEAGGWYGYTF.